Detailed here is one T cell receptor (beta chain). These data are taken from a study of T cell responses to AZD1222 COVID-19 vaccine. The table came from immunoSEQ multiplex PCR; TCRdb's copy has only in-frame clones and leaves some out. This repertoire shows about 140,000 clones, roughly 85% found once; its top ten account for about 7.9%. The CDR3 contains 17 residues. Looked up from germline, CDR1 is LNHDA and CDR2 is SQIVND (reference sequence). V lost 2 bases, J lost 2 bases, and 16 bases lay in between. This clonotype originated in an adult who received the MenACWY meningococcal vaccine as a control. Sequenced here: peripheral blood, sampled 28 days after the second dose of the MenACWY control vaccine. This chain joins TRBV19 and TRBJ2-1, with no clear D. The CDR3 bases are TGTGCCAGTAGTATACAAGTTCTTGCCGTGCCCTACAATGAGCAGTTCTTC. Its protein is CASSIQVLAVPYNEQFF. The full variable domain, rest sourced from reference TRBV19 and TRBJ2-1, is DGGITQSPKYLFRKEGQNVTLSCEQNLNHDAMYWYRQDPGQGLRLIYYSQIVNDFQKGDIAEGYSVSREKKESFPLTVTSAQKNPTAFYLCASSIQVLAVPYNEQFFGPGTRLTVL.